This TCR beta chain emerged from a study of identical twins. Each CDR3 protein is one row after TCRdb ran MiXCR on the 5' RACE reads. The data show some 760,000 distinct CDR3 sequences, 18% seen once. V lost 5 bases to trimming and J lost 0 bases, with 5 bases between them. The CDR3 is 12 amino acids. Germline CDR1 and CDR2: DFQATT and SNEGSKA (reference sequence). This clonotype has more than one count but fewer than ten. Another study also made use of these data, one on T cells expressing NK-cell markers. In that study: Beta-chain profiling covered CD3+CD56+NKG2C+, CD3+CD56+NKG2C- and CD3+CD56-NKG2C+ sorted subsets. Sequenced donors, eight in total, included seven who were HCMV-seropositive and one who was seronegative. Sorting was limited to alpha-beta TCR-expressing T cells with an anti-gamma-delta TCR antibody in several experiments. These clonotypes additionally ranked first within the CD3+CD56-NKG2C+ fraction of a few donors.

This clonotype was obtained from a woman aged 18-35 years in good health. Sequencing was performed on PBMCs. The chain uses TRBV20-1 and TRBJ2-1; D uncertain. The CDR3 protein is CSAAASYNEQFF. The CDR3 nucleotides are TGCAGTGCTGCTGCCTCCTACAATGAGCAGTTCTTC.